The 2 T cell receptor beta chains below come from one sample, sequenced in a study of sequential checkpoint blockade in melanoma. Treatment specified: randomized to nivolumab then ipilimumab (arm A) or the reverse (arm B). The protocol was immunoSEQ multiplex PCR, while the TCRdb copy is restricted to in-frame clones and leaves out a portion. This sample has roughly 17,000 clones, with just under 75% found just once. The sequencing here drew on CD8+ T cells sorted from blood (inferred from file names), taken from a patient given nivolumab and ipilimumab in sequence. These receptors originate from a human donor with melanoma.

This chain links TRBV25-1 with TRBJ2-3; perhaps TRBD1 as D (5 bases). The CDR3 is 15 residues long. The V end lost 6 bases, the J end lost 2 bases, and 15 bases lay between the germline ends. Looked up from germline, CDR1 is MGHDK and CDR2 is SYGVNS. CDR3 nucleotide sequence: TGTGCCAGCAGCCTTCTTAAGGGGCCCACAGATACGCAGTATTTT. Its protein product is CASSLLKGPTDTQYF. Using reference TRBV25-1 and TRBJ2-3 for the parts outside the CDR3, the full variable domain is EADIYQTPRYLVIGTGKKITLECSQTMGHDKMYWYQQDPGMELHLIHYSYGVNSTEKGDLSSESTVSRIRTEHFPLTLESARPSHTSQYLCASSLLKGPTDTQYFGPGTRLTVL.

This chain joins TRBV2 and TRBJ2-1; 8 nucleotides align to TRBD1. CDR1 and CDR2 (germline): SNHLY, FYNNEI. The CDR3 runs to 14 residues. V lost 4 bases to trimming and J lost 8 bases; unmatched junction nucleotides: 7. The CDR3 region has the DNA TGTGCCAGCAGTGCTTCCGACAGGGGCCATGAGCAGTTCTTC. It codes for CASSASDRGHEQFF.